Listed below are T cell receptor beta chains from one sample, sequenced in a study of shared clonotypes between healthy human individuals. Using immunoSEQ multiplex PCR, the repertoire was profiled, and TCRdb retains in-frame clones only, with some absent. The repertoire holds a few million clones, with 80% to 95% as singletons. Material for sequencing was naive CD4+ T cells from PBMCs. The receptors derive from a man aged 18 to 30 in good health. Some clones in this sample may be carry-over from other donors' samples. CDR3s include the opening cysteine and the closing phenylalanine or tryptophan. The D gene is left open where the match is weak. The size field is filled for only some rows; it gives once, few, many or a size class.

J gene: TRBJ2-3
D gene: TRBD1
clone size: once
V gene: TRBV5-5
CDR3 protein: CASSLLFLRTGGTDTQYF
CDR3 DNA: TGTGCCAGCAGCTTGTTATTTTTGAGGACAGGGGGCACAGATACGCAGTATTTT

J gene: TRBJ2-5
D gene: NA
clone size: NA
V gene: TRBV10-3
CDR3 protein: CAIKGSSAETQYF
CDR3 DNA: TGTGCCATCAAGGGAAGTTCGGCGGAGACCCAGTACTTC

J gene: TRBJ2-5
D gene: NA
clone size: NA
V gene: TRBV9
CDR3 protein: CASSPRTAVETQYF
CDR3 DNA: TGTGCCAGCAGCCCCCGGACAGCGGTGGAGACCCAGTACTTC

J gene: TRBJ1-1
D gene: NA
clone size: NA
V gene: TRBV7-9
CDR3 protein: CASSLSGRRAFF
CDR3 DNA: TGTGCCAGCAGCCTATCGGGCCGTCGAGCTTTCTTT

J gene: TRBJ1-2
D gene: TRBD1
clone size: NA
V gene: TRBV28
CDR3 protein: CASSSGQGGNYGYTF
CDR3 DNA: TGTGCCAGCAGTTCTGGACAGGGGGGGAACTATGGCTACACCTTC

J gene: TRBJ2-2
D gene: TRBD2
clone size: NA
V gene: TRBV28
CDR3 protein: CASSSPASGDTGELFF
CDR3 DNA: TGTGCCAGCAGTTCCCCCGCTAGCGGGGACACCGGGGAGCTGTTTTTT

J gene: TRBJ2-1
D gene: TRBD2
clone size: NA
V gene: TRBV4-1
CDR3 protein: CASSQDPGVGTSGTIYNEQFF
CDR3 DNA: TGCGCCAGCAGCCAAGATCCCGGGGTTGGGACTAGCGGTACCATTTACAATGAGCAGTTCTTC

J gene: TRBJ2-1
D gene: NA
clone size: NA
V gene: TRBV2
CDR3 protein: CASSSSKRAGTASYNEQFF
CDR3 DNA: TGTGCCAGCAGTTCCTCTAAGAGGGCCGGGACGGCCTCCTACAATGAGCAGTTCTTC

J gene: TRBJ2-3
D gene: NA
clone size: NA
V gene: TRBV6-1
CDR3 protein: CASRRDSTDTQYF
CDR3 DNA: TGTGCCAGCAGAAGAGACAGCACAGATACGCAGTATTTT

J gene: TRBJ2-5
D gene: TRBD1
clone size: NA
V gene: TRBV15
CDR3 protein: CATSREVQTGGAETQYF
CDR3 DNA: TGTGCCACCAGCAGAGAGGTTCAGACAGGGGGCGCAGAGACCCAGTACTTC

J gene: TRBJ2-3
D gene: TRBD1
clone size: NA
V gene: TRBV10-3
CDR3 protein: CAISPGQVSTDTQYF
CDR3 DNA: TGTGCCATCTCCCCGGGACAGGTCTCCACAGATACGCAGTATTTT

J gene: TRBJ1-2
D gene: TRBD1
clone size: NA
V gene: TRBV6-5
CDR3 protein: CASSNPGQGHYGYTF
CDR3 DNA: TGTGCCAGCAGTAACCCGGGACAGGGACACTATGGCTACACCTTC

J gene: TRBJ2-7
D gene: TRBD2
clone size: NA
V gene: TRBV18
CDR3 protein: CASSPPGGGAFEQYF
CDR3 DNA: TGTGCCAGCTCACCTCCGGGGGGAGGGGCATTCGAGCAGTACTTC

J gene: TRBJ2-2
D gene: NA
clone size: NA
V gene: TRBV14
CDR3 protein: CASSPLHRGPGELFF
CDR3 DNA: TGTGCCAGCAGCCCACTGCATCGTGGCCCCGGGGAGCTGTTTTTT

J gene: TRBJ2-5
D gene: TRBD1
clone size: NA
V gene: TRBV5-4
CDR3 protein: CASSSGGRETQYF
CDR3 DNA: TGTGCCAGCAGCTCAGGGGGCAGGGAGACCCAGTACTTC

J gene: TRBJ1-1
D gene: NA
clone size: few
V gene: TRBV28
CDR3 protein: CASSPGGMNTEAFF
CDR3 DNA: TGTGCCAGCAGTCCCGGGGGGATGAACACTGAAGCTTTCTTT

J gene: TRBJ2-1
D gene: TRBD1
clone size: NA
V gene: TRBV28
CDR3 protein: CASNIQGTFDEQFF
CDR3 DNA: TGTGCCAGCAACATACAGGGGACGTTCGATGAGCAGTTCTTC

J gene: TRBJ2-5
D gene: TRBD1
clone size: NA
V gene: TRBV7-3
CDR3 protein: CASSPGTGGGETQYF
CDR3 DNA: TGTGCCAGCAGCCCTGGGACAGGGGGAGGAGAGACCCAGTACTTC

J gene: TRBJ1-5
D gene: NA
clone size: NA
V gene: TRBV30
CDR3 protein: CAWRGIGQPQHF
CDR3 DNA: TGTGCCTGGAGGGGGATAGGTCAGCCCCAGCATTTT

J gene: TRBJ2-7
D gene: NA
clone size: once
V gene: TRBV2
CDR3 protein: CASSLGLTSTHEQYF
CDR3 DNA: TGTGCCAGCAGCTTGGGACTCACTTCGACCCACGAGCAGTACTTC

J gene: TRBJ2-3
D gene: NA
clone size: NA
V gene: TRBV18
CDR3 protein: CASSPSLSRGLTDTQYF
CDR3 DNA: TGTGCCAGCTCACCCTCCTTGAGCCGGGGGTTGACAGATACGCAGTATTTT